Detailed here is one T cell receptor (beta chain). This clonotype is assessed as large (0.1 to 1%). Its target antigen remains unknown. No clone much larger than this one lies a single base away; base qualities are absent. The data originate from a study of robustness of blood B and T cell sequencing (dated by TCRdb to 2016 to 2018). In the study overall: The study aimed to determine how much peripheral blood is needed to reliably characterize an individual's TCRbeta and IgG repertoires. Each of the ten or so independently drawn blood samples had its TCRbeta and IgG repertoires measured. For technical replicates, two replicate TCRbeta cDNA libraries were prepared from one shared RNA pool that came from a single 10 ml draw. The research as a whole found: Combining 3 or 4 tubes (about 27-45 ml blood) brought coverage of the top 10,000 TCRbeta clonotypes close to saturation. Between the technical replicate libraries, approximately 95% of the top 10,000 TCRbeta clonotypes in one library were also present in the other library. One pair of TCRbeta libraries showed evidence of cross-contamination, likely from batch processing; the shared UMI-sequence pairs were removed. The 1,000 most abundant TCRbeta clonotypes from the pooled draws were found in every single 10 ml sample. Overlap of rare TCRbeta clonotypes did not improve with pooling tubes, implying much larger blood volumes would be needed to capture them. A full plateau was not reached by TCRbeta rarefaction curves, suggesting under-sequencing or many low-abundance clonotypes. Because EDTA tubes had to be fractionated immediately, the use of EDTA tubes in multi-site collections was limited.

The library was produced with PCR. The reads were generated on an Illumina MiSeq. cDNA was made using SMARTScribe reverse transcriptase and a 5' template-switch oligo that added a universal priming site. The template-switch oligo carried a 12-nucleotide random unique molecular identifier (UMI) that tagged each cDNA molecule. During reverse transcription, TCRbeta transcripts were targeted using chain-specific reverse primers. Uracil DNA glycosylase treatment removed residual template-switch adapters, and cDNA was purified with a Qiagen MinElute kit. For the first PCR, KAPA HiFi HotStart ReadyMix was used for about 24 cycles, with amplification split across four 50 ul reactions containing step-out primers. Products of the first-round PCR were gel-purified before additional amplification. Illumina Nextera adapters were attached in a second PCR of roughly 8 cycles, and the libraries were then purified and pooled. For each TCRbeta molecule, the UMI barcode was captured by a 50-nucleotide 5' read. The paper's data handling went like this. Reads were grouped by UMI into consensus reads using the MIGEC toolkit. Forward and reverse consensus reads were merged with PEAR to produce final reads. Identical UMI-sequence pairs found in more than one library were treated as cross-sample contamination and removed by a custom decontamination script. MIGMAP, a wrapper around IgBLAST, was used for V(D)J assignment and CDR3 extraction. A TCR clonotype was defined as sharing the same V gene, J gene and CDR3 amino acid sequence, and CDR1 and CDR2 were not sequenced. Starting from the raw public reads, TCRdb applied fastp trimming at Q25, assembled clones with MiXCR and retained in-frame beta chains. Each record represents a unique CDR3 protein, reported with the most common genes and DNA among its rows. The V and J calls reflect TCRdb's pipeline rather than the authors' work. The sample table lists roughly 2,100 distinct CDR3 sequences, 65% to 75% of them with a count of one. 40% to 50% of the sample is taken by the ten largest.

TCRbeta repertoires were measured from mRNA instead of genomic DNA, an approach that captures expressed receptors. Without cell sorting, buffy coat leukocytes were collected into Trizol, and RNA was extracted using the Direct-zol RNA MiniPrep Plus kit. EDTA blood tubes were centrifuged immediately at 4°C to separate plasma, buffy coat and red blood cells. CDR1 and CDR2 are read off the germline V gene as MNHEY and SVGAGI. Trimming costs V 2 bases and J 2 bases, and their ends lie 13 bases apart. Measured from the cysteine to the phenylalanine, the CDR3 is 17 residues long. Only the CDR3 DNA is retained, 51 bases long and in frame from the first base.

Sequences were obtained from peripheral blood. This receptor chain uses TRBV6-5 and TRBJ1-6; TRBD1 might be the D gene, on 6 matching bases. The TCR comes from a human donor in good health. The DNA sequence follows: TGTGCCAGCAGTTACACCCCAGGGGTAGCCTATAATTCACCCCTCCACTTT. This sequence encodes CASSYTPGVAYNSPLHF.